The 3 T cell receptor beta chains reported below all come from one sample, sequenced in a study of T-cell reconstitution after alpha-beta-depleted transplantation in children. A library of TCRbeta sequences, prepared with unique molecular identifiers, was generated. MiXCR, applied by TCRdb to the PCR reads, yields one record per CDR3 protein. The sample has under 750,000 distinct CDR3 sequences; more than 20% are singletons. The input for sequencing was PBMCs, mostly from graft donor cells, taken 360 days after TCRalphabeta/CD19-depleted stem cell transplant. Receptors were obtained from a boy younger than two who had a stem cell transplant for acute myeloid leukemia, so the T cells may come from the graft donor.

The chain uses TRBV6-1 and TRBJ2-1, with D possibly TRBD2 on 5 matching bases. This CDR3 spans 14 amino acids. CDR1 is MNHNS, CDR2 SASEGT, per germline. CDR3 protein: CGTRGGSSYNEQFF. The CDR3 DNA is TGTGGAACCCGGGGTGGGAGCTCCTACAATGAGCAGTTCTTC.

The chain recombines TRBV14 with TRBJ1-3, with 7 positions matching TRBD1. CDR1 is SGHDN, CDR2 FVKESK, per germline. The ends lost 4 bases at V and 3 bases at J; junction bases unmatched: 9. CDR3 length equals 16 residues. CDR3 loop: CASSRLTGEIGNTIYF. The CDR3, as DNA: TGTGCCAGCAGCCGGCTTACAGGGGAAATTGGAAACACCATATATTTT.

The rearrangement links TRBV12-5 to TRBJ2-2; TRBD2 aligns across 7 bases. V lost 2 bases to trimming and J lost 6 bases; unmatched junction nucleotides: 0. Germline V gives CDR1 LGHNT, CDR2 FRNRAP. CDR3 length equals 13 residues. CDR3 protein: CASGLSGAGELFF. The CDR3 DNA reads TGTGCTAGTGGTTTGAGCGGGGCCGGGGAGCTGTTTTTT.